These T cell receptor beta chains were read from a single sample in a study of CD8 T cells in ankylosing spondylitis. TCRdb reprocessed the 5' RACE reads via MiXCR and lists one record per CDR3 protein. Found here are fewer than 40,000 distinct CDR3 sequences, under 40% of them singletons; the top ten hold about 41%. Material: synovial fluid, either unsorted or a sorted T cell fraction (not recorded which). The source of these receptors is a male donor with ankylosing spondylitis. The conserved cysteine and the conserved F or W are not part of the CDR3 here. Clone size is given for some rows only: seen once, a few or many times, or a class if the clone is expanded.

V	size	J	CDR3
TRBV9	-	TRBJ1-1	ASSGGAVRNTEAF
TRBV14	many	TRBJ1-2	ASSQDWEGESYGYT
TRBV7-8	-	TRBJ1-1	ASSLGPASEAF
TRBV27	-	TRBJ2-6	ASSPSGANVLT
TRBV5-5	few	TRBJ1-1	ASSLDVGTEAF
TRBV29-1	few	TRBJ1-4	SAGGSTTNEKLF
TRBV7-9	few	TRBJ2-3	ASSPPAVGTSTDTQY
TRBV24-1	-	TRBJ2-1	ATSAPRSYNEQF
TRBV2	-	TRBJ2-1	ASSFTSGSMDNEQF
TRBV7-6	few	TRBJ1-6	ASSLGGTGGLSPLH
TRBV2	-	TRBJ2-1	ASSEATRSEQF
TRBV20-1	-	TRBJ2-1	SAPGASGRVPYNEQF
TRBV27	once	TRBJ1-2	ASSTGTGYGYT
TRBV2	few	TRBJ1-1	ASSGSGKNTEAF
TRBV5-6	-	TRBJ1-1	ASSLAAQNTEAF
TRBV7-8	few	TRBJ2-3	ASSHPYSGKSTDTQY
TRBV12-3/TRBV12-4	-	TRBJ1-2	ASSSGEGGYT
TRBV29-1	-	TRBJ2-2	SVEDRGFRELF
TRBV11-2	-	TRBJ1-1	ASSLDHPTNTEAF
TRBV19	-	TRBJ1-2	ASHRGGSYGYT
TRBV5-1	-	TRBJ2-4	ASSLAGRVTKNIQY
TRBV20-1	many	TRBJ1-2	SASPLSDSSGYT
TRBV27	-	TRBJ2-7	ASSSATVELIAGPTGEQY
TRBV15	-	TRBJ1-1	IVLGGCNIVGTGMAEAF
TRBV10-3	-	TRBJ2-5	AISESWASGQETQY
TRBV12-3/TRBV12-4	-	TRBJ2-2	ASIFGTGELF
TRBV18	few	TRBJ2-3	ASSPSSTDTQY
TRBV10-2	few	TRBJ2-3	ASTPGLAVNYTQY
TRBV19	few	TRBJ2-1	ASGGLAFYNEQF
TRBV28	few	TRBJ1-5	ASNPDSNQPQH
TRBV6-1	-	TRBJ1-4	ASRNPAANEKLF
TRBV12-3/TRBV12-4	many	TRBJ2-1	AILLAGNEQF
TRBV7-8	few	TRBJ1-1	ATKGQGVTEAF
TRBV7-8	many	TRBJ2-7	ASSSFLGSYEQY
TRBV12-5	few	TRBJ2-3	ASGLVSLGSGTDTQY
TRBV5-6	-	TRBJ2-7	ASSRLRESLY
TRBV6-2/TRBV6-3	-	TRBJ2-2	ASSYSRDRGNTGELF
TRBV6-1	few	TRBJ2-1	ASSDGQGLFFEQF
TRBV10-3	-	TRBJ1-3	AIMNVSNTIY
TRBV15	once	TRBJ2-5	ATSIDPVLKETQY
TRBV11-2	few	TRBJ2-5	ASSLEGLRGLETQY
TRBV20-1	-	TRBJ1-1	SARALPSTSNTEAF
TRBV2	few	TRBJ2-7	ASSDPSAYEQY
TRBV7-9	-	TRBJ1-4	ASSTSEKLF
TRBV5-1	-	TRBJ1-1	ASSLAGWVTEAF
TRBV9	-	TRBJ2-7	ASSGGLAENYEQY
TRBV18	-	TRBJ2-5	ASSPKKTQY
TRBV20-1	-	TRBJ2-1	SATSWTSGSYNEQF
TRBV6-1	-	TRBJ2-1	ASSKVGLATNNEQF
TRBV11-2	few	TRBJ1-1	ASSFLSPRPEAF
TRBV4-2	many	TRBJ2-7	ASSQDSGSYEQY
TRBV9	few	TRBJ2-1	ASREQGHEQF
TRBV24-1	many	TRBJ2-2	ATSDLRTEGTGELF
TRBV15	-	TRBJ1-6	ATSRALNSNNSPLH
TRBV29-1	-	TRBJ2-6	SVEDGREPGNGANVLT